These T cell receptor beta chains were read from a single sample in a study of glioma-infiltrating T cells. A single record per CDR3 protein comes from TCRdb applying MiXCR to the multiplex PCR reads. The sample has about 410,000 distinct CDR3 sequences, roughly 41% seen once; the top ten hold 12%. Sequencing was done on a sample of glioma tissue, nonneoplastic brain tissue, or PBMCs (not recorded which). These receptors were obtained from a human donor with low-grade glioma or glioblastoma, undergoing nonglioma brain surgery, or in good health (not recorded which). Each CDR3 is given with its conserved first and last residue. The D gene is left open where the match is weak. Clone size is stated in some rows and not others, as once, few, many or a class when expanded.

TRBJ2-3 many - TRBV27 CASSLTPGASGTDTQYF TGTGCCAGCAGTTTAACCCCAGGGGCGTCGGGCACAGATACGCAGTATTTT
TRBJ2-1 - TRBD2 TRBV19 CASSVGLVGKPFF TGTGCCAGTAGTGTCGGACTAGTCGGAAAGCCGTTCTTC
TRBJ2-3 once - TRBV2 CASSPGQAGDTQYF TGTGCCAGCAGCCCCGGACAAGCGGGAGATACGCAGTATTTT
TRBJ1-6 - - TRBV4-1 CASSLYGNPPLHF TGCGCCAGCAGTTTATACGGAAATCCACCCCTCCACTTT
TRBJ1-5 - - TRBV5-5 CASSLQLRGYSNQPQHF TGTGCCAGCAGCTTACAGCTCAGGGGATATAGCAATCAGCCCCAGCATTTT
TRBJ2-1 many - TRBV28 CASSPDSLGGEQFF TGTGCCAGCAGTCCCGACAGCCTAGGGGGTGAGCAGTTCTTC
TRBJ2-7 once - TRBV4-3 CASSQAWRQGGYEQYF TGCGCCAGCAGCCAAGCTTGGAGACAGGGAGGCTACGAGCAGTACTTC
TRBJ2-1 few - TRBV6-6 CASSYRRVWDEQFF TGTGCCAGCAGTTACCGCCGGGTCTGGGATGAGCAGTTCTTC
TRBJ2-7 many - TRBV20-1 CSASRRAGEQYF TGCAGTGCTAGTAGGCGGGCCGGCGAGCAGTACTTC
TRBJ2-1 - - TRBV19 CASSISQGLHNEQFF TGTGCCAGTAGTATCTCCCAGGGATTACACAATGAGCAGTTCTTC
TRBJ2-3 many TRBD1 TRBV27 CASSPGTGVFTDTQYF TGTGCCAGCAGCCCAGGGACAGGGGTTTTCACAGATACGCAGTATTTT
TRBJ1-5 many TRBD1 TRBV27 CASSNVQGTYQPQHF TGTGCCAGCAGTAACGTACAGGGGACTTATCAGCCCCAGCATTTT
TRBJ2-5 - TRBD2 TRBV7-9 CASRAGGYQETQYF TGTGCCAGCAGAGCGGGAGGCTACCAAGAGACCCAGTACTTC
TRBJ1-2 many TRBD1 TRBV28 CASSPGGTRENYGYTF TGTGCCAGCAGCCCAGGGGGGACCCGAGAGAACTATGGCTACACCTTC
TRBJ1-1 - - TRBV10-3 CAISESIYDVGYPLNTEAFF TGTGCCATCAGTGAGTCGATATATGACGTCGGCTACCCCCTGAACACTGAAGCTTTCTTT
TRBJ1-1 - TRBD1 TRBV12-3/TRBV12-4 CASSWTGGTEAFF TGTGCCAGCAGCTGGACAGGGGGCACTGAAGCTTTCTTT
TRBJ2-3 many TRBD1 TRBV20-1 CSAERGDRGPDTQYF TGCAGTGCTGAAAGGGGGGACAGGGGACCAGATACGCAGTATTTT
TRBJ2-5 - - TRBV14 CASSHYYGNHQETQYF TGTGCCAGCAGCCACTATTACGGGAACCACCAAGAGACCCAGTACTTC
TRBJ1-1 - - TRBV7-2 CASGPRSTEAFF TGTGCCAGCGGCCCGCGGAGCACTGAAGCTTTCTTT
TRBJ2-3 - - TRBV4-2 CASNPVVGRSTDTQYF TGTGCCAGCAACCCCGTGGTGGGCAGGAGCACAGATACGCAGTATTTT
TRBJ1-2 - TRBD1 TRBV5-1 CASSLRQGSHGYTF TGCGCCAGCAGCTTGCGACAGGGCTCCCATGGCTACACCTTC
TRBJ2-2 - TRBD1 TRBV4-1 CASSARQGANTGEPFF TGCGCCAGCAGCGCCCGACAGGGGGCGAACACCGGGGAGCCGTTTTTT
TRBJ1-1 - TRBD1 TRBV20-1 CSASTHKTGMNTEAFF TGCAGTGCTTCCACACACAAGACAGGGATGAACACTGAAGCTTTCTTT